What follows is one T cell receptor (beta chain) and its context. Antigen specificity is unknown. The data derive from a study of cytomegalovirus exposure and HLA in healthy donors. The germline V gene has CDR1 SGHDT and CDR2 YYEEEE. V lost 7 bases and J lost 0, with 10 bases in between. This CDR3 contains 13 residues. Findings and limits, study-wide: Excluded were some V segments that proved indistinguishable, including TRBV6-2 and TRBV6-3. Among TCR beta chains, those listed as cytomegalovirus-associated numbered some 160.

The PCR contained 60 Vbeta and 13 Jbeta primers. Clones were read by immunoSEQ multiplex PCR, and TCRdb kept only the in-frame ones, dropping some. The repertoire holds about 150,000 clones, with 65% to 85% as singletons. The clonotype comes from a male donor in good health and CMV-seronegative. The chain combines TRBV5-6 with TRBJ2-5; no reliable D call. Specimen: PBMCs. CDR3 amino acids: CASARGDQETQYF. The CDR3 coding sequence is TGTGCCAGCGCCAGAGGAGACCAAGAGACCCAGTACTTC.